This T cell receptor (beta chain) derives from a study of PD-1 blockade in classical Hodgkin lymphoma. Study-level points and caveats: Complete responders' diversity at baseline resembled that of newly diagnosed patients.

Comment on this clone: Its target is not known.

Sequenced by immunoSEQ multiplex PCR; TCRdb stores in-frame clones only, minus some. The data hold under 20,000 clones, with less than 85% observed a single time. CDR1 is MRHNA and CDR2 is SNTAGT in the germline V gene. Trimming stripped 3 bases from V and 8 bases from J, with 11 bases between. The CDR3 runs 13 residues. Relapse after autologous stem cell transplantation occurred in every patient, and brentuximab vedotin exposure varied. The sequence was obtained from a human donor with classical Hodgkin lymphoma. This material consisted of peripheral blood mononuclear cells (PBMCs), taken at baseline. The chain joins TRBV6-4 to TRBJ2-1, with D perhaps TRBD2 (5 bases). CDR3: CASSERGNDEQFF. The CDR3 DNA follows: TGTGCCAGCAGTGAAAGAGGGAATGATGAGCAGTTCTTC.